One sample yielded the 24 T cell receptor beta chains listed below, sequenced in a study of T cell responses to AZD1222 COVID-19 vaccine. Produced via immunoSEQ multiplex PCR; TCRdb's table is partial and in-frame only. The data contain 140,000 to 150,000 clones, 92% of them singletons. The material was peripheral blood, obtained 28 days after the second AZD1222 dose. The receptors derive from an adult who received the AZD1222 COVID-19 vaccine.

The rearrangement joins TRBV6-5 to TRBJ2-3; D not certain. V lost 5 bases to trimming and J lost 3 bases, with 15 bases between them. The CDR3 extends over 15 amino acids. Germline assignment: CDR1 MNHEY and CDR2 SVGAGI. CDR3 coding DNA: TGTGCCAGCAGTCCCCCGGGCCATGAGACAGATACGCAGTATTTT. Translating it yields CASSPPGHETDTQYF.

The rearrangement links TRBV5-6 to TRBJ1-1; tentatively, D is TRBD1 (6 bases). The germline gives CDR1 SGHDT, CDR2 YYEEEE. This CDR3 has 14 amino acids. Trimming took 1 base from V and 4 from J, leaving 11 bases between them. CDR3 sequence (DNA): TGTGCCAGCAGCTTGCTGTACAGGGCCACTGAAGCTTTCTTT. Translation gives CASSLLYRATEAFF.

This chain joins TRBV12-3 or TRBV12-4 and TRBJ1-5, with TRBD1 matching 7 bases. Unmatched junction bases numbered 3, after V lost 3 bases and J lost 7 bases. The CDR3 spans 13 residues. The CDR3 nucleotides are TGTGCCAGCAGTTTGGGGGGACAGCAGCCCCAGCATTTT. It is translated as CASSLGGQQPQHF.

V usage is TRBV3-1 (or the pseudogene TRBV3-2) and J usage is TRBJ1-4, with TRBD1 matching 10 bases. Germline lookup yields CDR1 LGHDT and CDR2 YNNKEL (reference sequence). V was pared by 4 bases and J by 3 bases, with 8 bases of the junction left unmatched. The CDR3 totals 17 residues. CDR3 sequence: CASSPWTGGPANEKLFF. The CDR3 DNA sequence: TGTGCCAGCAGCCCGTGGACAGGGGGTCCAGCTAATGAAAAACTGTTTTTT.

The gene calls are TRBV9 and TRBJ1-2; D perhaps matches TRBD1 (5 bases). Germline V CDR1 and CDR2: SGDLS, YYNGEE. Between the trimmed V and J ends, which lost 0 bases and 7 bases, there was a span of 13 bases. The CDR3 spans 14 residues. The CDR3: CASSVDGGSGGYTF. CDR3 DNA: TGTGCCAGCAGCGTAGATGGGGGAAGTGGTGGCTACACCTTC. The variable domain in full, completed from reference TRBV9 and TRBJ1-2, reads DSGVTQTPKHLITATGQRVTLRCSPRSGDLSVYWYQQSLDQGLQFLIQYYNGEERAKGNILERFSAQQFPDLHSELNLSSLELGDSALYFCASSVDGGSGGYTFGSGTRLTVV.

The CDR3 bases are TGTGCCAGCAGCTTACAGCGGGAGGGATACGAGCAGTACTTC. Translating gives CASSLQREGYEQYF. The V gene is TRBV7-2, the J gene TRBJ2-7, with 10 positions matching TRBD2. CDR1 is SGHTA, CDR2 FQGNSA, per germline. With 2 bases clipped from V and 4 bases from J, the junction kept 2 bases outside the gene matches. The CDR3 is 14 residues long.

V is TRBV27 and J is TRBJ1-6; D remains ambiguous. CDR3 length equals 15 residues. Germline CDR1 reads MNHEY; CDR2 reads SMNVEV (reference sequence). The V end lost 4 bases, the J end lost 0 bases, and 7 bases lay between the germline ends. DNA for the CDR3: TGTGCCAGCAGTTCCAAGAGCTCCTATAATTCACCCCTCCACTTT. Translated, it gives CASSSKSSYNSPLHF.

This chain links TRBV2 with TRBJ2-1; D gene unclear. CDR3 size: 17 residues. Between the trimmed V and J ends, which lost 2 bases and 4 bases, there was a span of 18 bases. The V gene's germline CDR1 is SNHLY and CDR2 FYNNEI. The DNA for the CDR3 is TGTGCCAGCAGTGAATTCGCCTCCCTCCTGTCTTACAATGAGCAGTTCTTC. Amino acids: CASSEFASLLSYNEQFF.

The chain links TRBV5-1 to TRBJ2-7, with D possibly TRBD2 on 5 matching bases. Germline CDR1 and CDR2: SGHRS and YFSETQ. The CDR3 sequence is 17 residues long. Between the trimmed V and J ends, which lost 0 bases and 4 bases, there was a span of 20 bases. The DNA for the CDR3 is TGCGCCAGCAGCTTGGACACCTCTGTCCGGGGTGGGTACGAGCAGTACTTC. Amino acid sequence: CASSLDTSVRGGYEQYF. Supplemented by reference TRBV5-1 and TRBJ2-7, the full variable domain reads KAGVTQTPRYLIKTRGQQVTLSCSPISGHRSVSWYQQTPGQGLQFLFEYFSETQRNKGNFPGRFSGRQFSNSRSEMNVSTLELGDSALYLCASSLDTSVRGGYEQYFGPGTRLTVT.

This chain links TRBV18 with TRBJ2-7; no definite D call. The CDR3 loop spans 15 amino acids. The V end was cut by 3 bases, the J end by 0 bases, with 12 bases between. In germline, CDR1 is KGHSH, CDR2 LQKENI. In DNA, the CDR3 is TGTGCCAGCTCACCCGGAGCGCAAAGCTCCTACGAGCAGTACTTC. Its protein is CASSPGAQSSYEQYF.

The chain recombines TRBV19 with TRBJ2-1; D is unresolved. Germline-derived CDR1 and CDR2 are LNHDA and SQIVND (reference sequence). This CDR3 has 14 amino acids. V lost 3 bases, J lost 5 bases, and 11 bases lay in between. The CDR3 is CASSIFREDNEQFF. The CDR3, as DNA: TGTGCCAGTAGTATTTTTAGGGAAGACAATGAGCAGTTCTTC. The variable domain in full, with the rest retrieved from reference TRBV19 and TRBJ2-1, is DGGITQSPKYLFRKEGQNVTLSCEQNLNHDAMYWYRQDPGQGLRLIYYSQIVNDFQKGDIAEGYSVSREKKESFPLTVTSAQKNPTAFYLCASSIFREDNEQFFGPGTRLTVL.

This chain links TRBV18 with TRBJ2-7; D unresolved. The germline gives CDR1 KGHSH, CDR2 LQKENI. V lost 4 bases and J 6 bases, leaving 10 bases between the germline ends. The CDR3 has 12 residues. The CDR3 nucleotides are TGTGCCAGCTCACTCAATATCGGCGAGCAGTACTTC. This encodes CASSLNIGEQYF. Full variable domain (missing parts from reference TRBV18 and TRBJ2-7): NAGVMQNPRHLVRRRGQEARLRCSPMKGHSHVYWYRQLPEEGLKFMVYLQKENIIDESGMPKERFSAEFPKEGPSILRIQQVVRGDSAAYFCASSLNIGEQYFGPGTRLTVT.

V gene TRBV5-1 combines with J gene TRBJ2-1; possible D gene TRBD2, 6 bases. Trimming cost V 4 bases and J 3 bases, with 14 bases left between them. Looked up from germline, CDR1 is SGHRS and CDR2 is YFSETQ. This CDR3 is 15 amino acids long. CDR3 bases: TGCGCCAGCAGCCCAATCCGGGAGAACTACAATGAGCAGTTCTTC. Its translation is CASSPIRENYNEQFF.

This chain joins TRBV19 and TRBJ2-2; 11 positions agree with TRBD1. Trimming removed 9 bases from V and 7 bases from J; junction bases left unmatched: 10. Germline lookup yields CDR1 LNHDA and CDR2 SQIVND (reference sequence). CDR3 size: 15 residues. CDR3 in amino acids: CASRPGQGVGGELFF. The DNA for the CDR3 is TGTGCCAGCAGACCGGGACAGGGGGTTGGCGGGGAGCTGTTTTTT. Together with reference TRBV19 and TRBJ2-2, the CDR3 gives the full variable domain: DGGITQSPKYLFRKEGQNVTLSCEQNLNHDAMYWYRQDPGQGLRLIYYSQIVNDFQKGDIAEGYSVSREKKESFPLTVTSAQKNPTAFYLCASRPGQGVGGELFFGEGSRLTVL.

V usage is TRBV24-1 and J usage is TRBJ2-5; no reliable D call. Germline lookup yields CDR1 KGHDR and CDR2 SFDVKD. V was cut by 10 bases and J by 1 base, with 12 bases left in between. The CDR3 spans 13 residues. The CDR3 nucleotides are TGTGCCACTTCACTTCCGGGCCAAGAGACCCAGTACTTC. It encodes CATSLPGQETQYF.

This sequence joins TRBV27 and TRBJ2-7; 8 bases map to TRBD1. The CDR3 loop spans 14 amino acids. Trimming took 5 bases from V and 6 from J; bases not matched to a gene: 9. CDR1 and CDR2 (germline): MNHEY, SMNVEV (reference sequence). The CDR3 sequence is CASSTRTGFSEQYF. CDR3 DNA: TGTGCCAGCAGTACCCGGACAGGGTTTAGCGAGCAGTACTTC.

This sequence joins TRBV3-1 (or the pseudogene TRBV3-2) and TRBJ1-6; perhaps TRBD1 as D (5 bases). The CDR3 runs to 14 residues. Trimming stripped 4 bases from V and 5 bases from J, with 9 bases between. CDR1 and CDR2 (germline): LGHDT, YNNKEL (reference sequence). For the CDR3, the DNA is TGTGCCAGCAGCCCGTCGGGACATAATTCACCCCTCCACTTT. This sequence encodes CASSPSGHNSPLHF.

The V gene is TRBV5-1, the J gene TRBJ1-2, with TRBD1 as a possible D gene (6 bases). Germline loops: CDR1 SGHRS, CDR2 YFSETQ. This CDR3 has 15 residues. V gave up 2 bases and J gave up 1 base, with 12 bases separating them. In nucleotides, the CDR3 is TGCGCCAGCAGCTTAGAAGGACAGCGTAACTATGGCTACACCTTC. This sequence encodes CASSLEGQRNYGYTF.

This sequence joins TRBV18 and TRBJ1-2; D uncertain. Per the germline V gene, CDR1 is KGHSH and CDR2 is LQKENI. The V and J ends lost 2 bases and 8 bases respectively, with 6 bases between them. This CDR3 has 11 residues. The CDR3: CASSPFEGYTF. The CDR3 nucleotides read TGTGCCAGCTCACCATTTGAGGGCTACACCTTC.

This rearrangement joins TRBV5-1 to TRBJ2-5; TRBD2 is a possible D gene (7 bases). The V end was cut by 1 base, the J end by 5 bases, with 12 bases between. The CDR3 sequence is 14 residues long. From germline, CDR1 is SGHRS and CDR2 YFSETQ. The CDR3 DNA follows: TGCGCCAGCAGCTTGTTAGGGGGGGAGGAGACCCAGTACTTC. It codes for CASSLLGGEETQYF.

The V call is TRBV21-1, the J call TRBJ2-1; TRBD1, the table's D call, lacks a check against the DNA. TRBV21-1 is a pseudogene locus. This CDR3 has 17 amino acids. DNA of the CDR3: TGTGCCAGCACCAAAAGACAGGGGGCTAGCGGCTACAATGAGCAGTTCTTC. It encodes CASTKRQGASGYNEQFF.

The chain carries TRBV30 and TRBJ2-7; a weak D match, TRBD1 (6 bases). V was shortened by 1 base and J by 7 bases, with 14 bases between the two germline ends. Germline V gives CDR1 GTSNPN, CDR2 SVGIG (reference sequence). The CDR3 is 13 amino acids. CDR3 residues: CAWSAGPTGEQYF. The CDR3 bases are TGTGCCTGGAGTGCCGGGCCCACAGGGGAGCAGTACTTC.

A note on this clone: At the DNA level, this CDR3 is encoded by other sequences in the same sample as well. J is TRBJ1-4 and V is TRBV5-1, with 8 positions matching TRBD1. The ends lost 2 bases at V and 6 bases at J; junction bases unmatched: 3. The CDR3 sequence is 14 residues long. Germline CDR1 SGHRS, CDR2 YFSETQ. CDR3: CASSLGQGYEKLFF. The CDR3 DNA follows: TGCGCCAGCAGCTTAGGACAGGGATATGAAAAACTGTTTTTT.

The chain recombines TRBV6-5 with TRBJ1-2, with D tentatively TRBD1 (6 bases). This CDR3 has 13 residues. V was clipped by 8 bases and J by 5 bases, with 15 bases between them. The germline CDR1 and CDR2 sequences are MNHEY and SVGAGI. The CDR3 coding sequence is TGTGCCAGCCAAAACACAGGGAAGTATGGCTACACCTTC. Its protein product is CASQNTGKYGYTF.